This TCR beta chain was profiled in a study of blood T cell repertoires in COVID-19. Study overall: Acute-phase and convalescent COVID-19 samples originated in the United States, Italy and Spain. PBMCs, B-cell-depleted T cells, or T cells were the source of the cDNA or gDNA that made up the material.

Trimming stripped 6 bases from V and 8 bases from J, with 11 bases between. This CDR3 has 12 residues. The germline CDR1 and CDR2 sequences are MNHEY and SVGAGI. Authors' data handling: Counts of nucleated cells, estimated from reference gene primer amplification, were obtained. Data came from immunoSEQ multiplex PCR; TCRdb stores just in-frame clones and leaves some out. That table supplies the V and J calls and clone size; D and trimming were determined from the DNA. The sample yields approximately 180,000 clones, roughly 82% seen once. The sample consisted of peripheral blood. The chain couples TRBV6-5 to TRBJ1-5; D remains ambiguous. This TCR came from an older woman with acute or convalescent COVID-19. DNA of the CDR3: TGTGCCAGCAGACCACCTTCGGAGCCCCAGCATTTT. Protein product: CASRPPSEPQHF.